A selection of T cell receptor beta chains follows, all from one sample in a study of T-cell reconstitution after alpha-beta-depleted transplantation in children. One entry per CDR3 protein results from TCRdb running MiXCR on the PCR reads. Of more than 500,000 distinct CDR3 sequences listed, roughly 10% are singletons. Here the sequenced sample was PBMCs, mostly from graft donor cells, taken 180 days after TCRalphabeta/CD19-depleted stem cell transplant. The origin of the receptors is a female patient aged 2 to 10 who had a stem cell transplant for aplastic anemia, so the T cells may come from the graft donor. The CDR3 runs from the conserved cysteine through the conserved F or W. D genes are given only for firm matches. The listing skips clone size in some rows; elsewhere it reads once, few, many or a size class.

>.|TRBJ1-1|TRBV10-2|.
TGCGCCAGCACTGCGTTGCGGGGCACTGAAGCTTTCTTT
CASTALRGTEAFF
>TRBD1|TRBJ1-1|TRBV9|.
TGTGCCAGCAGCGATGGGACAGACAGTAACACTGAAGCTTTCTTT
CASSDGTDSNTEAFF
>.|TRBJ2-2|TRBV5-1|.
TGCGCCAGCAGCTTGGCCACGGTTCGGTCCGGGGAGCTGTTTTTT
CASSLATVRSGELFF
>.|TRBJ2-1|TRBV3-1|few
TGTGCCAGCAGCCAAGCCCTCTCGGCGGGGACACTAACCCGGAATGAGCAGTTCTTC
CASSQALSAGTLTRNEQFF
>TRBD1|TRBJ2-5|TRBV20-1|many
TGCAGTGCTACCAGGGGGACGGGAGAGACCCAGTACTTC
CSATRGTGETQYF
>TRBD2|TRBJ2-3|TRBV24-1|.
TGTGCCACCAGTGATCCTGGACTAGCGGGAATCTCAGATACGCAGTATTTT
CATSDPGLAGISDTQYF
>TRBD1|TRBJ2-4|TRBV11-2|few
TGTGCCAGCAGCCGCCATCTCGGACCGGGACAGGGCTTAAACATTCAGTACTTC
CASSRHLGPGQGLNIQYF
>.|TRBJ2-5|TRBV10-3|many
TGTGCCATCAGTCACAGGGGGGGAGAGACCCAGTACTTC
CAISHRGGETQYF
>.|TRBJ1-5|TRBV29-1|few
TGCAGCGCCCGGAGCGGGGGTAACCAGCCCCAGCATTTT
CSARSGGNQPQHF
>.|TRBJ1-1|TRBV29-1|few
TGCAGCGTTGCTTTATGGCACCCTGCTATGAACACTGAAGCTTTCTTT
CSVALWHPAMNTEAFF
>.|TRBJ2-5|TRBV12-3/TRBV12-4|.
TGTGCCAGCAGTACGGACAGCTGGGAGACCCAGTACTTC
CASSTDSWETQYF
>.|TRBJ2-4|TRBV15|few
TGTGCCACCAGCAGATCCAGGGACTCCAACATTCAGTACTTC
CATSRSRDSNIQYF
>TRBD1|TRBJ2-5|TRBV4-2|many
TGTGCCAGCAGCCGGACCGGGACAGACCAAGAGACCCAGTACTTC
CASSRTGTDQETQYF
>.|TRBJ1-2|TRBV7-8|few
TGTGCCAGCAGCTTAGAGGGGCGCGGCTATGGCTACACCTTC
CASSLEGRGYGYTF
>TRBD1|TRBJ1-2|TRBV18|few
TGTGCCAGCTCACTTGGGACAGGGGTTAACTATGGCTACACCTTC
CASSLGTGVNYGYTF
>TRBD1|TRBJ2-3|TRBV7-6|once
TGTGCCAGCAGCAACCGGGACAGGGGAGGAGATACGCAGTATTTT
CASSNRDRGGDTQYF
>.|TRBJ2-1|TRBV7-9|few
TGTGCCAGCAGCTTGGCGGGACACCTCTACAATGAGCAGTTCTTC
CASSLAGHLYNEQFF
>.|TRBJ2-3|TRBV14|many
TGTGCCAGCAGCCAAGGGGTACTGACGCAGTATTTT
CASSQGVLTQYF
>.|TRBJ2-2|TRBV2|.
TGTGCCAGTAAGACAGCCGCGAACACCGGGGAGCTGTTTTTT
CASKTAANTGELFF
>.|TRBJ2-2|TRBV5-1|few
TGCGCCAGCAGCTTGGAAGTGGGAGTAAACACCGGGGAGCTGTTTTTT
CASSLEVGVNTGELFF
>.|TRBJ2-1|TRBV30|few
TGTGCCTGGACCCACGGGGGAGCCCTCCCCTTCTCCTACAATGAGCAGTTCTTC
CAWTHGGALPFSYNEQFF
>.|TRBJ2-3|TRBV7-2|few
TGTGCCAGCAGCTTAGTGGGAGGGGGCGGCACGCAGTATTTT
CASSLVGGGGTQYF
>.|TRBJ1-5|TRBV28|.
TGTGCCAGCAGTCCCTCAGGGGCGGGGAATCAGCCCCAGCATTTT
CASSPSGAGNQPQHF
>.|TRBJ1-3|TRBV7-6|few
TGTGCCAGCAGCCCAATGGTGGAAATCTCCGGAAACACCATATATTTT
CASSPMVEISGNTIYF
>.|TRBJ1-4|TRBV6-5|many
TGTGCCAGCAGTTACCTCGGAAAGGGCCTAGTAGAGGAAAAACTGTTTTTT
CASSYLGKGLVEEKLFF
>TRBD2|TRBJ2-1|TRBV12-3/TRBV12-4|many
TGTGCCAGCACCGGCGAGCGGGAGGGCCCCGATGAGCAGTTCTTC
CASTGEREGPDEQFF
>TRBD1|TRBJ1-5|TRBV7-6|many
TGTGCCAGCAGCTTGGGGACAGGGGGCTATCAGCCCCAGCATTTT
CASSLGTGGYQPQHF
>TRBD2|TRBJ2-1|TRBV12-3/TRBV12-4|few
TGTGCCAGCAGCCAGGGACTAGTCCCCTACAATGAGCAGTTCTTC
CASSQGLVPYNEQFF
>TRBD1|TRBJ2-5|TRBV24-1|few
TGTGCCACCAGTGGTAAGACGGGACAGCAAGAGACCCAGTACTTC
CATSGKTGQQETQYF
>TRBD1|TRBJ2-5|TRBV27|few
TGTGCCAGCAGTTCTCTTCCGGGACAGGGGGAAGAGACCCAGTACTTC
CASSSLPGQGEETQYF
>.|TRBJ2-5|TRBV12-3/TRBV12-4|many
TGTGCCAGCACCGGAGGGGAGACCCAGTACTTC
CASTGGETQYF
>.|TRBJ2-7|TRBV12-3/TRBV12-4|few
TGTGCCAGCAGCCCCGGTTATGGGTACGAGCAGTACTTC
CASSPGYGYEQYF
>.|TRBJ2-3|TRBV14|.
TGTGCCAGCAGCCAAGGCAGAGACTACACAGATACGCAGTATTTT
CASSQGRDYTDTQYF
>.|TRBJ2-2|TRBV4-3|many
TGCGCCAGCAGCCAAGTGGAGAAAGGGGGGGAGCTGTTTTTT
CASSQVEKGGELFF
>TRBD2|TRBJ2-1|TRBV12-3/TRBV12-4|few
TGTGCCAGCAGTTTAGAGGTAGGGAGGGACCCTTTCAATGAGCAGTTCTTC
CASSLEVGRDPFNEQFF
>.|TRBJ2-1|TRBV29-1|few
TGCAGCACGCGACAAAGGTGGGAACGGAATGAGCAGTTCTTC
CSTRQRWERNEQFF
>.|TRBJ2-5|TRBV2|few
TGTGCCAGCAGTCAGGGGACATCTCGGCTGGAGACCCAGTACTTC
CASSQGTSRLETQYF
>.|TRBJ2-7|TRBV10-3|.
TGTGCCATCAGTGAAGGCAGACAATACGAGCAGTACTTC
CAISEGRQYEQYF